This T cell receptor beta chain was retrieved from a study of regulatory T cells in long-lasting Graves disease. At the level of the study: Under 3 months of antithyroid drugs had been taken by newly diagnosed Graves' patients.

Findings and limits, study-wide: Preferential use of TRBV28, TRBJ1-2 and TRBJ2-5 was seen in persistent disease.

As for time point: newly diagnosed GD, antithyroid drugs for less than 3 months. With RNA extracted from PBMCs as input, the TCR library was made. This CDR3 has 15 amino acids. CDR1 KGHSH and CDR2 LQKENI come from the germline V gene. Trimming shortened V by 3 bases and J by 4 bases, and 13 bases separated the two germline ends. About this clonotype: What it recognizes is unknown.

Building the TCR beta libraries relied on iRepertoire HTBI primers, and CDR3 regions underwent Arm-PCR. A single record per CDR3 protein comes from TCRdb applying MiXCR to the multiplex PCR reads. This sample has hundreds of thousands of distinct CDR3 sequences, with roughly 16% found just once. This sample was shared with a second study, whose subject was T cells in Graves' hyperthyroidism and ophthalmopathy. In that study: Researchers barred patients who had uncontrolled infection, other autoimmune disease, pregnancy or lactation. HTBI primers drove first-round RT-PCR of the TCR CDR3.

Sequencing used peripheral blood mononuclear cells (PBMCs), obtained at new diagnosis, from a patient treated with antithyroid drugs. The chain couples TRBV18 to TRBJ1-3, with TRBD1 as a possible D gene (6 bases). The TCR was taken from a woman aged 40 to 65 with Graves disease. DNA for the CDR3: TGTGCCAGCTCACCTGGCAGGGGATCCGGAAACACCATATATTTT. It is translated as CASSPGRGSGNTIYF. Full variable domain (rest looked up from reference TRBV18 and TRBJ1-3): NAGVMQNPRHLVRRRGQEARLRCSPMKGHSHVYWYRQLPEEGLKFMVYLQKENIIDESGMPKERFSAEFPKEGPSILRIQQVVRGDSAAYFCASSPGRGSGNTIYFGEGSWLTVV.